The 16 T cell receptor beta chains below all came from one sample that was sequenced in a study of human T cells and chemical hapten exposure. A single record per CDR3 protein comes from TCRdb applying MiXCR to the RACE reads. The data show approximately 60,000 distinct CDR3 sequences, roughly 11% seen once. The sample's time point: patch test 3, about 24 weeks after DPC sensitization. Regarding treatment: therapeutic diphenylcyclopropenone sensitization with weekly scalp DPC. The specimen was whole blood, collected in connection with sensitization to the hapten diphenylcyclopropenone (DPC). Receptor source: a woman under 40 with alopecia areata. Some clones in this sample may be carry-over from other donors' samples.

This clonotype appeared a few times. The chain joins TRBV6-5 to TRBJ1-1; TRBD1 aligns across 11 bases. The length of the CDR3 is 15 residues. V gave up 2 bases and J gave up 5 bases; unmatched junction bases: 4. CDR1 is MNHEY, CDR2 SVGAGI, per germline. The CDR3 region is CASSYRDRGNTEAFF. DNA for the CDR3: TGTGCCAGCAGTTACAGGGACAGGGGGAATACTGAAGCTTTCTTT.

The chain is built from TRBV7-2 and TRBJ2-7; 7 nucleotides match TRBD2. This CDR3 region has 16 residues. With V trimmed by 1 base and J by 7 bases, 13 bases remained unmatched. Germline V CDR1 and CDR2: SGHTA, FQGNSA. CDR3 sequence (DNA): TGTGCCAGCAGCTTAGGCCGGGCGGGAGAAAGCGGTGAGCAGTACTTC. Amino acid sequence: CASSLGRAGESGEQYF.

The rearrangement links TRBV19 to TRBJ1-4, with a weak D call TRBD1 (5 bases). The CDR3 contains 15 residues. V shed 4 bases and J shed 1 base, with 10 bases lying between them. Germline loops: CDR1 LNHDA, CDR2 SQIVND (reference sequence). The CDR3 DNA reads TGTGCCAGTAGTAAACAGGCGGGAACTAATGAAAAACTGTTTTTT. Translated, it gives CASSKQAGTNEKLFF. Full variable domain (rest looked up from reference TRBV19 and TRBJ1-4): DGGITQSPKYLFRKEGQNVTLSCEQNLNHDAMYWYRQDPGQGLRLIYYSQIVNDFQKGDIAEGYSVSREKKESFPLTVTSAQKNPTAFYLCASSKQAGTNEKLFFGSGTQLSVL.

This chain uses TRBV5-1 with TRBJ1-5; the D gene is possibly TRBD1 (5 bases). This CDR3 spans 14 amino acids. V lost 0 bases and J lost 7, with 11 bases in between. Germline V gene sequence: CDR1 SGHRS, CDR2 YFSETQ. CDR3 sequence: CASSLEGEGQPQHF. The CDR3 bases are TGCGCCAGCAGCTTGGAAGGGGAAGGGCAGCCCCAGCATTTT.

This clonotype was observed a few times. The genes are TRBV5-1 and TRBJ1-2; TRBD1 might be the D (6 bases). Germline V gene lookup returns CDR1 SGHRS and CDR2 YFSETQ. The CDR3 is 13 residues long. V was cut by 1 base and J by 5 bases, with 9 bases left in between. The CDR3 region is CASSLHQGYGYTF. The CDR3 DNA sequence: TGCGCCAGCAGCTTGCACCAGGGGTATGGCTACACCTTC.

The CDR3 sequence: CASSQGSGADTQYF. In DNA form, the CDR3 reads TGCGCCAGCAGCCAAGGCTCAGGGGCAGATACGCAGTATTTT. The genes are TRBV4-3 and TRBJ2-3; weak D call: TRBD1 (6 bases). Germline assignment: CDR1 LGHNA and CDR2 YSLEER. The CDR3 extends over 14 amino acids. Trimming cost V 1 base and J 4 bases, with 9 bases left between them.

This clonotype showed up just a few times. The gene calls are TRBV6-2 or TRBV6-3 and TRBJ2-7; TRBD2 matches 8 bases. CDR1 is MNHEY and CDR2 is SVGEGT in the germline V gene. CDR3 length: 16 residues. J lost 3 bases, V lost 2 bases, and 9 bases had no gene match. This chain's CDR3 is CASSYPAATSVYEQYF. DNA of the CDR3: TGTGCCAGCAGTTACCCAGCCGCGACTAGCGTCTACGAGCAGTACTTC.

The CDR3 protein is CATRGLVPYEQYF. CDR3 nucleotides: TGTGCCACCCGCGGACTAGTACCCTACGAGCAGTACTTC. The V gene is TRBV28, the J gene TRBJ2-7; 7 nucleotides match TRBD2. This CDR3 has 13 amino acids. Trimming at V came to 10 bases and at J to 2 bases, leaving 8 bases not matched to a gene. CDR1 is MDHEN, CDR2 SYDVKM, per germline.

This clonotype occurred a few times. J is TRBJ2-7 and V is TRBV19, with 10 bases aligning to TRBD2. Germline values: CDR1 LNHDA, CDR2 SQIVND (reference sequence). The CDR3 loop spans 14 amino acids. The V gene end was trimmed by 5 bases and the J gene end by 0 bases; junction bases not matched to a gene: 1. CDR3 nucleotide sequence: TGTGCCAGTAGTCCTAGCGGGAGCTCCTACGAGCAGTACTTC. Residues: CASSPSGSSYEQYF.

The V and J genes are TRBV20-1 and TRBJ1-4; TRBD1 aligns across 11 bases. This CDR3 spans 14 amino acids. Trimming took 3 bases from V and 12 from J; bases not matched to a gene: 9. Germline CDR1 DFQATT, CDR2 SNEGSKA (reference sequence). In DNA form, the CDR3 reads TGCAGTGCTAGCCACCCGGGACAGGGGGGCGAACTGTTTTTT. Translated, it gives CSASHPGQGGELFF.

This clonotype was picked up a small number of times. J is TRBJ2-1 and V is TRBV20-1; tentative D call: TRBD2 (6 bases). The germline V gene encodes CDR1 DFQATT and CDR2 SNEGSKA (reference sequence). This CDR3 is built from 14 residues. V lost 5 bases, J lost 8 bases, and 19 bases lay in between. CDR3 sequence: CSAGRPKGVDEQFF. The CDR3 DNA sequence: TGCAGTGCTGGGAGGCCAAAGGGAGTGGATGAGCAGTTCTTC.

This clonotype was counted many times. The V call is TRBV28, the J call TRBJ2-1, with 11 bases that match TRBD2. The junction had 4 bases not matched to a gene; V was cut back by 5 bases and J by 1 base. Germline V lookup: CDR1 MDHEN, CDR2 SYDVKM. This CDR3 has 16 amino acids. The CDR3 coding sequence is TGTGCCAGCAGTAGACTAGCGGGGCGATCCTACAATGAGCAGTTCTTC. Its protein is CASSRLAGRSYNEQFF. The full variable domain, rest sourced from reference TRBV28 and TRBJ2-1, is DVKVTQSSRYLVKRTGEKVFLECVQDMDHENMFWYRQDPGLGLRLIYFSYDVKMKEKGDIPEGYSVSREKKERFSLILESASTNQTSMYLCASSRLAGRSYNEQFFGPGTRLTVL.

This clonotype was picked up many times. The chain is built from TRBV29-1 and TRBJ1-1; TRBD1 agrees at 10 bases. Germline V gene sequence: CDR1 SQVTM, CDR2 ANQGSEA. V was pared by 0 bases and J by 4 bases, with 5 bases of the junction left unmatched. CDR3 length equals 15 residues. CDR3 loop: CSVEDSWTGGTEAFF. The CDR3 DNA sequence: TGCAGCGTTGAAGATTCCTGGACAGGGGGCACTGAAGCTTTCTTT.

This clonotype occurred many times. The J gene is TRBJ1-3, the V gene TRBV5-5; D gene ambiguous. Trimming stripped 0 bases from V and 0 bases from J, with 7 bases between. The germline V gene has CDR1 SGHKS and CDR2 YYEKEE (reference sequence). The CDR3 loop spans 15 amino acids. The CDR3 reads CASSLDRVSGNTIYF. The CDR3 DNA reads as TGTGCCAGCAGCTTGGATAGAGTCTCTGGAAACACCATATATTTT. Complete variable domain (other parts from reference TRBV5-5 and TRBJ1-3): DAGVTQSPTHLIKTRGQQVTLRCSPISGHKSVSWYQQVLGQGPQFIFQYYEKEERGRGNFPDRFSARQFPNYSSELNVNALLLGDSALYLCASSLDRVSGNTIYFGEGSWLTVV.

This clonotype was detected only a few times. The chain uses TRBV4-1 and TRBJ1-1; 9 positions agree with TRBD1. Germline V gives CDR1 MGHRA, CDR2 YSYEKL. The CDR3 spans 16 residues. J gave up 5 bases and V 3 bases, and 10 bases lay outside the gene matches. The CDR3 sequence: CASSHPGTGIVTEAFF. The CDR3 coding sequence is TGCGCCAGCAGCCACCCCGGGACAGGGATCGTGACTGAAGCTTTCTTT.

A few counts support this clonotype. V gene TRBV4-2 combines with J gene TRBJ2-2, with 8 bases identical to TRBD2. J was trimmed by 5 bases and V by 7 bases; bases with no gene match: 18. The germline CDR1 and CDR2 sequences are LGHNA and YNFKEQ. The CDR3 has 18 residues. The chain's CDR3 is CASNGGKGWREETGELFF. The CDR3 DNA sequence: TGTGCCAGCAATGGGGGGAAAGGTTGGCGGGAGGAAACCGGGGAGCTGTTTTTT.